A selection of T cell receptor beta chains follows, all from one sample in a study of radiotherapy plus CTLA-4 blockade in lung cancer. The method was immunoSEQ multiplex PCR; TCRdb's version includes in-frame clones alone and lacks a portion of them. Counted here are tens of thousands of clones, approximately 86% occurring once; the ten biggest clones make up 2% to 2.5%. The specimen comprised peripheral blood, sampled from a patient treated with radiotherapy plus ipilimumab. These TCRs come from a human donor with non-small cell lung cancer who had a partial response to radiotherapy plus ipilimumab. Both conserved end residues are part of each CDR3. Each record gives: D gene, clone size, V gene, J gene, CDR3 protein, CDR3 DNA. A D gene is named only where the DNA matches it firmly. Some rows mark clone size as missing; the rest say once, few, many or name a class of expanded clone.

d_call: -; clone_size: -; v_call: TRBV6-5; j_call: TRBJ2-3; cdr3_aa: CASSYSGDSSTDTQYF; cdr3_nt: TGTGCCAGCAGTTACTCGGGGGACTCATCCACAGATACGCAGTATTTT
d_call: -; clone_size: -; v_call: TRBV10-2; j_call: TRBJ2-3; cdr3_aa: CASSAGVLTDTQYF; cdr3_nt: TGCGCCAGCAGCGCGGGCGTATTGACAGATACGCAGTATTTT
d_call: TRBD1; clone_size: -; v_call: TRBV5-1; j_call: TRBJ1-1; cdr3_aa: CASGGQENTEAFF; cdr3_nt: TGCGCCAGCGGCGGACAGGAGAACACTGAAGCTTTCTTT
d_call: TRBD2; clone_size: -; v_call: TRBV5-1; j_call: TRBJ2-2; cdr3_aa: CASSRRILAGGIGELFF; cdr3_nt: TGCGCCAGCAGCCGACGGATACTAGCGGGCGGAATCGGGGAGCTGTTTTTT
d_call: TRBD2; clone_size: -; v_call: TRBV28; j_call: TRBJ2-3; cdr3_aa: CASSSATSGVLTTDTQYF; cdr3_nt: TGTGCCAGCAGTTCAGCGACTAGCGGGGTCCTTACCACAGATACGCAGTATTTT
d_call: TRBD1; clone_size: -; v_call: TRBV19; j_call: TRBJ1-1; cdr3_aa: CASSTTKQGGAFF; cdr3_nt: TGTGCCAGTAGTACTACAAAACAGGGGGGAGCTTTCTTT
d_call: -; clone_size: -; v_call: TRBV5-4; j_call: TRBJ2-7; cdr3_aa: CASSLATGTFEQYF; cdr3_nt: TGTGCCAGCAGCTTGGCCACAGGGACCTTCGAGCAGTACTTC
d_call: -; clone_size: once; v_call: TRBV28; j_call: TRBJ2-6; cdr3_aa: CASWAGGANVLTF; cdr3_nt: TGTGCCAGCTGGGCGGGAGGGGCCAACGTCCTGACTTTC
d_call: -; clone_size: few; v_call: TRBV29-1; j_call: TRBJ1-1; cdr3_aa: CSVRQMNTEAFF; cdr3_nt: TGCAGCGTCCGACAGATGAACACTGAAGCTTTCTTT
d_call: TRBD1; clone_size: -; v_call: TRBV4-3; j_call: TRBJ1-2; cdr3_aa: CASSQDPGTANYGYTF; cdr3_nt: TGCGCCAGCAGCCAAGATCCCGGGACAGCTAACTATGGCTACACCTTC
d_call: -; clone_size: -; v_call: TRBV28; j_call: TRBJ2-3; cdr3_aa: CASSPWTATSTDTQYF; cdr3_nt: TGTGCCAGCAGTCCCTGGACAGCGACTAGCACAGATACGCAGTATTTT
d_call: -; clone_size: -; v_call: TRBV19; j_call: TRBJ1-2; cdr3_aa: CASSIDRPGRYGYTF; cdr3_nt: TGTGCCAGTAGTATAGATCGGCCAGGGAGGTATGGCTACACCTTC
d_call: TRBD1; clone_size: -; v_call: TRBV28; j_call: TRBJ1-5; cdr3_aa: CASSMGQVGNQPQHF; cdr3_nt: TGTGCCAGCAGTATGGGACAGGTGGGCAATCAGCCCCAGCATTTT
d_call: TRBD2; clone_size: -; v_call: TRBV9; j_call: TRBJ2-3; cdr3_aa: CASSATWDYHSTDTQYF; cdr3_nt: TGTGCCAGCAGCGCTACGTGGGACTACCATAGCACAGATACGCAGTATTTT
d_call: TRBD2; clone_size: -; v_call: TRBV19; j_call: TRBJ2-4; cdr3_aa: CASSTSGLQNIQYF; cdr3_nt: TGTGCCAGTAGTACTAGCGGCCTCCAAAACATTCAGTACTTC
d_call: -; clone_size: -; v_call: TRBV5-4; j_call: TRBJ1-3; cdr3_aa: CASSLVGPGNTIYF; cdr3_nt: TGTGCCAGCAGCTTGGTTGGCCCAGGAAACACCATATATTTT
d_call: -; clone_size: -; v_call: TRBV7-2; j_call: TRBJ2-1; cdr3_aa: CASSLDTSQDEQFF; cdr3_nt: TGTGCCAGCAGCTTAGATACTTCTCAGGATGAGCAGTTCTTC
d_call: TRBD2; clone_size: -; v_call: TRBV4-1; j_call: TRBJ2-7; cdr3_aa: CASSQDSLAGAVSSYEQYF; cdr3_nt: TGCGCCAGCAGCCAAGATTCACTAGCGGGAGCCGTAAGCTCCTACGAGCAGTACTTC
d_call: TRBD1; clone_size: once; v_call: TRBV6-5; j_call: TRBJ2-3; cdr3_aa: CASSYRDRGGTDTQYF; cdr3_nt: TGTGCCAGCAGTTACCGGGACAGGGGAGGCACAGATACGCAGTATTTT
d_call: -; clone_size: -; v_call: TRBV25-1; j_call: TRBJ2-5; cdr3_aa: CASSEGRVQETQYF; cdr3_nt: TGTGCCAGCAGTGAAGGGCGCGTTCAAGAGACCCAGTACTTC
d_call: TRBD2; clone_size: few; v_call: TRBV19; j_call: TRBJ2-2; cdr3_aa: CASSPSTSVPGELFF; cdr3_nt: TGTGCCAGTAGTCCCTCAACTAGCGTACCCGGGGAGCTGTTTTTT
d_call: -; clone_size: -; v_call: TRBV6-4; j_call: TRBJ1-2; cdr3_aa: CASSEGTGSTYGYTF; cdr3_nt: TGTGCCAGCAGTGAGGGTACAGGGTCGACCTATGGCTACACCTTC
d_call: TRBD1; clone_size: -; v_call: TRBV5-1; j_call: TRBJ1-1; cdr3_aa: CASSFPADRGGTEAFF; cdr3_nt: TGCGCCAGCAGCTTCCCTGCAGACAGGGGCGGGACTGAAGCTTTCTTT
d_call: TRBD2; clone_size: -; v_call: TRBV2; j_call: TRBJ2-7; cdr3_aa: CASTPGLAREQYF; cdr3_nt: TGTGCCAGCACCCCGGGACTAGCGAGGGAGCAGTACTTC
d_call: -; clone_size: -; v_call: TRBV15; j_call: TRBJ1-5; cdr3_aa: CATSRDTSAQHF; cdr3_nt: TGTGCCACCAGCAGAGACACCTCAGCCCAGCATTTT
d_call: TRBD2; clone_size: -; v_call: TRBV27; j_call: TRBJ2-3; cdr3_aa: CASSLGFSGGDTQYF; cdr3_nt: TGTGCCAGCAGTCTGGGATTTTCGGGGGGAGATACGCAGTATTTT
d_call: -; clone_size: -; v_call: TRBV5-1; j_call: TRBJ2-7; cdr3_aa: CASSLVLGGAYMEQYF; cdr3_nt: TGCGCCAGCAGCTTGGTACTGGGGGGGGCCTACATGGAGCAGTACTTC
d_call: -; clone_size: -; v_call: TRBV7-9; j_call: TRBJ1-1; cdr3_aa: CASSFGGGTGIETEAFF; cdr3_nt: TGTGCCAGCAGCTTTGGGGGGGGAACAGGGATCGAAACTGAAGCTTTCTTT
d_call: -; clone_size: -; v_call: TRBV5-4; j_call: TRBJ2-4; cdr3_aa: CASSLAGTPMAKNIQYF; cdr3_nt: TGTGCCAGCAGCTTGGCGGGGACACCCATGGCCAAAAACATTCAGTACTTC
d_call: TRBD2; clone_size: -; v_call: TRBV2; j_call: TRBJ2-1; cdr3_aa: CASRREFYNEQFF; cdr3_nt: TGTGCCAGCAGGCGGGAGTTCTACAATGAGCAGTTCTTC
d_call: TRBD1; clone_size: -; v_call: TRBV6-1; j_call: TRBJ1-4; cdr3_aa: CASSPGTGGKLFF; cdr3_nt: TGTGCCAGCAGCCCCGGGACAGGGGGAAAACTGTTTTTT
d_call: TRBD1; clone_size: once; v_call: TRBV9; j_call: TRBJ1-5; cdr3_aa: CASSERTGTAIYQPQHF; cdr3_nt: TGTGCCAGCAGCGAGAGGACAGGGACCGCGATCTATCAGCCCCAGCATTTT
d_call: -; clone_size: -; v_call: TRBV7-9; j_call: TRBJ2-1; cdr3_aa: CASSLDTDNEQFF; cdr3_nt: TGTGCCAGCAGCTTAGACACCGACAATGAGCAGTTCTTC
d_call: -; clone_size: -; v_call: TRBV27; j_call: TRBJ2-5; cdr3_aa: CASSPVPGYPAETQYF; cdr3_nt: TGTGCCAGCAGTCCCGTTCCGGGGTATCCGGCAGAGACCCAGTACTTC
d_call: -; clone_size: -; v_call: TRBV29-1; j_call: TRBJ1-1; cdr3_aa: CSASKGKGAFF; cdr3_nt: TGCAGCGCGTCAAAGGGGAAGGGCGCTTTCTTT
d_call: -; clone_size: -; v_call: TRBV25-1; j_call: TRBJ2-2; cdr3_aa: CASSQGTGTNTGELFF; cdr3_nt: TGTGCCAGCAGTCAAGGGACGGGGACAAACACCGGGGAGCTGTTTTTT
d_call: TRBD2; clone_size: -; v_call: TRBV4-1; j_call: TRBJ2-1; cdr3_aa: CASSQGGGSASDEQFF; cdr3_nt: TGCGCCAGCAGCCAAGGGGGCGGGAGCGCTTCGGATGAGCAGTTCTTC
d_call: -; clone_size: -; v_call: TRBV6-5; j_call: TRBJ1-1; cdr3_aa: CASSEYRNTEAFF; cdr3_nt: TGTGCCAGCAGTGAGTACAGAAACACTGAAGCTTTCTTT
d_call: -; clone_size: -; v_call: TRBV18; j_call: TRBJ2-7; cdr3_aa: CASSPNRDNEQYF; cdr3_nt: TGTGCCAGCTCACCAAATCGGGACAACGAGCAGTACTTC
d_call: TRBD2; clone_size: -; v_call: TRBV4-1; j_call: TRBJ2-1; cdr3_aa: CASSLEGTSGYNEQFF; cdr3_nt: TGCGCCAGCAGCCTAGAGGGGACTAGCGGTTACAATGAGCAGTTCTTC
d_call: TRBD1; clone_size: -; v_call: TRBV27; j_call: TRBJ2-1; cdr3_aa: CASSTGTGTYNEQFF; cdr3_nt: TGTGCCAGCAGTACCGGGACAGGGACATACAATGAGCAGTTCTTC
d_call: -; clone_size: -; v_call: TRBV7-2; j_call: TRBJ1-1; cdr3_aa: CASSTGNRRGEAFF; cdr3_nt: TGTGCCAGCAGCACTGGTAATAGGAGGGGAGAAGCTTTCTTT
d_call: -; clone_size: -; v_call: TRBV2; j_call: TRBJ1-5; cdr3_aa: CASSVLYQPQHF; cdr3_nt: TGTGCCAGCAGTGTTCTTTATCAGCCCCAGCATTTT
d_call: -; clone_size: -; v_call: TRBV4-1; j_call: TRBJ1-1; cdr3_aa: CASSQDGNLNTEAFF; cdr3_nt: TGCGCCAGCAGCCAAGACGGGAACTTGAACACTGAAGCTTTCTTT
d_call: -; clone_size: -; v_call: TRBV19; j_call: TRBJ1-5; cdr3_aa: CASSYSGNQPQHF; cdr3_nt: TGTGCCAGTAGTTACTCGGGGAACCAGCCCCAGCATTTT
d_call: -; clone_size: -; v_call: TRBV7-8; j_call: TRBJ1-6; cdr3_aa: CASSPWGGDNSPLHF; cdr3_nt: TGTGCCAGCAGCCCTTGGGGGGGCGATAATTCACCCCTCCACTTT
d_call: -; clone_size: once; v_call: TRBV5-6; j_call: TRBJ1-4; cdr3_aa: CASSLRRQTNEKLFF; cdr3_nt: TGTGCCAGCAGCTTAAGGCGACAGACTAATGAAAAACTGTTTTTT
d_call: -; clone_size: once; v_call: TRBV5-1; j_call: TRBJ1-4; cdr3_aa: CASSLGGVPTNEKLFF; cdr3_nt: TGCGCCAGCAGCCTGGGGGGGGTTCCAACTAATGAAAAACTGTTTTTT
d_call: TRBD2; clone_size: -; v_call: TRBV5-4; j_call: TRBJ2-1; cdr3_aa: CASSPASGRADEQFF; cdr3_nt: TGTGCCAGCAGCCCCGCTAGCGGGAGGGCCGATGAGCAGTTCTTC
d_call: -; clone_size: -; v_call: TRBV5-4; j_call: TRBJ2-5; cdr3_aa: CASSSPTGRIEETQYF; cdr3_nt: TGTGCCAGCAGCTCGCCGACAGGTAGAATTGAGGAGACCCAGTACTTC
d_call: TRBD1; clone_size: once; v_call: TRBV2; j_call: TRBJ1-4; cdr3_aa: CAIRDRWDEKLFF; cdr3_nt: TGTGCCATCCGGGACAGGTGGGATGAAAAACTGTTTTTT
d_call: TRBD2; clone_size: -; v_call: TRBV6-5; j_call: TRBJ2-1; cdr3_aa: CASNRAGAPYNEQFF; cdr3_nt: TGTGCCAGCAACCGAGCGGGGGCACCCTACAATGAGCAGTTCTTC
d_call: TRBD1; clone_size: -; v_call: TRBV28; j_call: TRBJ1-4; cdr3_aa: CASSSYGTDNEKLFF; cdr3_nt: TGTGCCAGCAGTTCCTACGGGACAGACAATGAAAAACTGTTTTTT
d_call: -; clone_size: once; v_call: TRBV25-1; j_call: TRBJ1-1; cdr3_aa: CASSEVKGGRSGAFF; cdr3_nt: TGTGCCAGCAGTGAAGTTAAGGGGGGGAGGAGTGGAGCTTTCTTT